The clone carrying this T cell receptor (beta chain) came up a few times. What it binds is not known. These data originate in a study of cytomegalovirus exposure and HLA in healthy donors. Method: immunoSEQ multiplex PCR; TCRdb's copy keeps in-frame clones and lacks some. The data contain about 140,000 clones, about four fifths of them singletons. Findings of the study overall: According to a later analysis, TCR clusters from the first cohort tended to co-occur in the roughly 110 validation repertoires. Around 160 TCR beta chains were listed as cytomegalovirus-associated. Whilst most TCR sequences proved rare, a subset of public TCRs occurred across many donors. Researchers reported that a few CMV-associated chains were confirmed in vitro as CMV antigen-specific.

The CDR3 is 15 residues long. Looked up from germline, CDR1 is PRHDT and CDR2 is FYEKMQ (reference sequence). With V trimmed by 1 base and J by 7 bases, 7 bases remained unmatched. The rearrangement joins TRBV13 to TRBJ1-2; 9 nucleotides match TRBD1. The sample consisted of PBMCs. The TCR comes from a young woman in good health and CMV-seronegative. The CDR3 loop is CASSLDRGRGFGYTF. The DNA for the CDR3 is TGTGCCAGCAGCTTAGACAGGGGGCGCGGGTTTGGCTACACCTTC.